These 20 T cell receptor beta chains were all obtained from the same sample, sequenced in a study of blood T cells in healthy people across ages. Combining a sample-barcoded 5' primer with a J-beta primer mix, a second PCR ran for about 7 to 11 cycles. TCRdb recomputed calls from the 5' RACE reads with MiXCR, one row per CDR3 protein. The sample has 800,000 or so distinct CDR3 sequences, about 45% seen once. Sequencing was carried out using blood. All receptors come from a man older than 75 in good health.

The sample holds many counts of this clonotype. V is TRBV5-1 and J is TRBJ2-7; 9 bases line up with TRBD1. The germline CDR1 and CDR2 sequences are SGHRS and YFSETQ. V trimming: 4 bases; J trimming: 7 bases; junction bases outside the gene matches: 9. The CDR3 has 14 amino acids. Written as DNA, the CDR3 is TGCGCCAGCAGCCCGTGGACAGGGGAAAATGAGCAGTACTTC. It encodes CASSPWTGENEQYF.

This clonotype has only a few counts. In DNA, the CDR3 is TGTGCCAGCAGCTTAGTCGGGAATCCCCCCTACAATGAGCAGTTCTTC. Translating it yields CASSLVGNPPYNEQFF. The chain has TRBV7-3 and TRBJ2-1; D may be TRBD2 (5 bases). The V and J ends lost 2 bases and 2 bases respectively, with 13 bases between them. Germline-derived CDR1 and CDR2 are SGHTA and FQGTGA. The CDR3 covers 16 residues. Combining the CDR3 with reference TRBV7-3 and TRBJ2-1 gives the whole variable domain GAGVSQTPSNKVTEKGKYVELRCDPISGHTALYWYRQSLGQGPEFLIYFQGTGAADDSGLPNDRFFAVRPEGSVSTLKIQRTERGDSAVYLCASSLVGNPPYNEQFFGPGTRLTVL.

This sequence joins TRBV3-1 and TRBJ1-2; no firm D call. V dropped 3 bases and J dropped 8 bases, with 16 bases sitting between them. CDR1 is LGHDT, CDR2 YNNKEL, per germline (reference sequence). This CDR3 spans 14 amino acids. CDR3 residues: CASSQAGSDVGYTF. The CDR3 DNA follows: TGTGCCAGCAGCCAGGCCGGGTCAGATGTAGGCTACACCTTC.

This clonotype was found once. V and J are TRBV20-1 and TRBJ2-5, with 13 nucleotides matching TRBD2. The J segment lost 4 bases and the V segment lost 5 bases, leaving 10 bases of the junction unmatched. The germline CDR1 and CDR2 sequences are DFQATT and SNEGSKA (reference sequence). The CDR3 is 16 residues long. The CDR3 is CSAYPGLAGRGETQYF. In DNA, the CDR3 is TGCAGTGCTTACCCGGGACTAGCGGGACGGGGAGAGACCCAGTACTTC.

V and J are TRBV7-6 and TRBJ2-7; 10 positions agree with TRBD2. V lost 4 bases, J lost 3 bases, and 9 bases stayed unmatched. Germline CDR1 and CDR2: SGHVS and FNYEAQ. The CDR3 spans 16 residues. CDR3 protein: CASSSSSGRGNYEQYF. In DNA form, the CDR3 reads TGTGCCAGCAGCTCTTCTAGCGGGAGAGGCAACTACGAGCAGTACTTC.

This clonotype was picked up one time. The rearrangement uses TRBV29-1 and TRBJ2-1; possibly TRBD1 or TRBD2 for D (5 bases each). V was cut by 6 bases and J by 4 bases, with 10 bases left in between. The germline V gene encodes CDR1 SQVTM and CDR2 ANQGSEA. CDR3 length equals 12 residues. The CDR3 DNA reads as TGCAGCGTGCGGGCAGGGTACAATGAGCAGTTCTTC. Translation gives CSVRAGYNEQFF.

This clonotype was counted a few times. This chain uses TRBV11-2 with TRBJ2-7, with D perhaps matching TRBD1 (5 bases). With 5 bases removed from V and 3 bases from J, the gap between germline ends came to 14 bases. CDR1 is SGHAT and CDR2 is FQNNGV in the germline V gene. The CDR3 covers 14 residues. CDR3 sequence: CASSQVRASYEQYF. The CDR3 bases are TGTGCCAGCAGCCAAGTCAGGGCTAGCTACGAGCAGTACTTC.

This clonotype was counted between two and nine times. The chain links TRBV12-3 or TRBV12-4 to TRBJ1-2; 7 bases match TRBD1. With 4 bases clipped from V and 5 bases from J, the junction kept 7 bases outside the gene matches. There are 14 residues in the CDR3. The CDR3, as DNA: TGTGCCAGCAGTTCAGACAGGGTTAGGTATGGCTACACCTTC. It encodes CASSSDRVRYGYTF.

This clonotype occurred a few times. The J gene is TRBJ2-5, the V gene TRBV20-1; D remains unclear. CDR3 size: 15 residues. The germline V gene has CDR1 DFQATT and CDR2 SNEGSKA (reference sequence). Trimming pared 0 bases from V and 2 bases from J, leaving 13 bases between. The chain's CDR3 is CSARDSWRGQETQYF. The CDR3 region has the DNA TGCAGTGCTAGAGATTCGTGGCGTGGGCAAGAGACCCAGTACTTC.

The genes are TRBV6-5 and TRBJ2-7, with D unclear. The ends were cut back, 6 bases at V and 5 bases at J, with 20 bases in the middle. The CDR3 is made up of 15 amino acids. Germline CDR1 is MNHEY and CDR2 is SVGAGI. CDR3 protein: CASRILTEGFHEQYF. Here the CDR3 DNA reads TGTGCCAGCAGGATACTAACCGAAGGTTTCCACGAGCAGTACTTC.

In its sample, this clonotype ranks as medium-sized. The CDR3 loop reads CASSTTGGPSYEQYF. The CDR3, as DNA: TGTGCCAGCAGTACAACCGGGGGGCCATCCTACGAGCAGTACTTC. The V gene is TRBV12-3 or TRBV12-4, the J gene TRBJ2-7; a possible D gene is TRBD2 (7 bases). Deletions cut 5 bases from V and 1 base from J, with 15 bases between. The CDR3 is 15 amino acids.

This clonotype was recorded at least ten times. The chain employs TRBV4-3 and TRBJ2-7; 11 bases are a match to TRBD1. The CDR3 totals 15 residues. From germline, CDR1 is LGHNA and CDR2 YSLEER. V was clipped by 4 bases and J by 4 bases; unmatched bases: 6. In nucleotides, the CDR3 is TGCGCCAGCAGCCTGGACAGGGGGCTTGAGTACGAGCAGTACTTC. Translation gives CASSLDRGLEYEQYF.

This clonotype turned up a few times. The CDR3 here is CASSYSSGRGPQETQYF. CDR3 nucleotides: TGTGCCAGCAGTTACTCTTCTGGGCGCGGGCCCCAAGAGACCCAGTACTTC. The J gene is TRBJ2-5, the V gene TRBV6-6; D may be TRBD2 (5 bases). The CDR3 spans 17 residues. Trimming removed 0 bases at V and 1 base at J, with 15 bases between. Germline V gene data show CDR1 as MNHNY and CDR2 as SVGAGI (reference sequence).

This clonotype was detected ten times or more. The J gene is TRBJ2-1, the V gene TRBV11-2; the match to TRBD1 covers 11 bases. Trimming at V came to 6 bases and at J to 4 bases, leaving 5 bases not matched to a gene. Per the germline V gene, CDR1 is SGHAT and CDR2 is FQNNGV. The CDR3 runs 15 residues. For the CDR3, the DNA is TGTGCCAGCAGTCTCGGGACAGGGGGATACAATGAGCAGTTCTTC. Protein product: CASSLGTGGYNEQFF. Full variable domain (remainder filled in from reference TRBV11-2 and TRBJ2-1): EAGVAQSPRYKIIEKRQSVAFWCNPISGHATLYWYQQILGQGPKLLIQFQNNGVVDDSQLPKDRFSAERLKGVDSTLKIQPAKLEDSAVYLCASSLGTGGYNEQFFGPGTRLTVL.

Points on this clonotype: With a much larger clone just one base away, this may be a read error. The chain couples TRBV29-1 to TRBJ2-7; D may be TRBD2 (5 bases). The DNA matches TRBJ2-5 better at its end, which makes the J call doubtful. Germline values: CDR1 SQVTM, CDR2 ANQGSEA. This CDR3 has 12 amino acids. This CDR3 reads CSVRVAKRTQYF. The CDR3 DNA reads as TGCAGCGTTCGGGTAGCGAAACGGACCCAGTACTTC.

In regard to this clonotype: Being one base from a much bigger clone, this may be a read error. The chain recombines TRBV10-3 with TRBJ2-1; 12 bases line up with TRBD2. V was clipped by 3 bases and J by 9 bases; unmatched bases: 6. The CDR3 totals 15 residues. Germline loops: CDR1 ENHRY, CDR2 SYGVKD. CDR3 nucleotides: TGTGCCATCAGTGACGCGGGACTAGCGGGCACTGAGCAGTTCTTC. It is translated as CAISDAGLAGTEQFF.

The chain joins TRBV28 to TRBJ2-1; D is possibly TRBD2 (6 bases). Trimming removed 3 bases at V and 3 bases at J, with 15 bases between. CDR1 MDHEN and CDR2 SYDVKM come from the germline V gene. The CDR3 totals 16 residues. The CDR3 spells CASSFLQGGGYNEQFF. The CDR3, as DNA: TGTGCCAGCAGTTTTCTTCAGGGAGGAGGCTACAATGAGCAGTTCTTC.

The V gene is TRBV27, the J gene TRBJ2-7; 9 nucleotides align to TRBD1. The assigned J gene may be wrong: the sequence end matches TRBJ2-5 better. The V gene's germline CDR1 is MNHEY and CDR2 SMNVEV (reference sequence). This CDR3 region has 14 residues. The CDR3 DNA sequence: TGTGCCAGCAACAAACAGGGGGCGTACGGGACCCAGTACTTC. This gives the protein CASNKQGAYGTQYF.

This clonotype was seen more than once but under ten times. The chain recombines TRBV21-1 with TRBJ1-1; the D call of TRBD1 is as the table states it, not checked on the DNA. TRBV21-1 is marked as a pseudogene. This CDR3 is built from 17 residues. CDR3 sequence reads: CASSTRTAIFMNTEAFF. Here the CDR3 DNA reads TGTGCCAGCAGCACGAGGACAGCTATATTCATGAACACTGAAGCTTTCTTT.

This clonotype showed up just a few times. The chain couples TRBV20-1 to TRBJ2-5; D remains ambiguous. The V and J ends lost 1 base and 5 bases respectively, with 8 bases between them. This CDR3 contains 12 residues. In germline, CDR1 is DFQATT, CDR2 SNEGSKA (reference sequence). For the CDR3, the DNA is TGCAGTGCTAGAGGGGGTAGTGAGACCCAGTACTTC. Amino acids: CSARGGSETQYF.